This TCR beta chain was retrieved from a study of T cells in Graves' hyperthyroidism and ophthalmopathy. General study results and limits: Before onset, ophthalmopathy was predicted by the model a median approximately 6.6 months earlier. Expanded thyroid clonotypes (above 0.001) were mostly also found in blood.

The length of the CDR3 is 13 residues. V shed 4 bases and J shed 6 bases, with 9 bases lying between them. As regards this clonotype: Its specificity is unknown.

From RNA transcripts, TCR beta CDR3 regions were amplified. Carried out on the TCR CDR3, a first-round RT-PCR used the HTBI primer set. TCRdb re-called the multiplex PCR reads with MiXCR, one entry per CDR3 protein. The table lists over 450,000 distinct CDR3 sequences, about an eighth of them singletons. The sequenced sample was blood. The rearrangement uses TRBV12-3 or TRBV12-4 and TRBJ2-2; D possibly corresponds to TRBD1 (6 bases). This receptor was obtained from a woman aged 18 to 35 with Graves' hyperthyroidism. The CDR3 reads CASSYKGAGELFF. The CDR3 coding sequence is TGTGCCAGCAGTTATAAGGGGGCCGGGGAGCTGTTTTTT.